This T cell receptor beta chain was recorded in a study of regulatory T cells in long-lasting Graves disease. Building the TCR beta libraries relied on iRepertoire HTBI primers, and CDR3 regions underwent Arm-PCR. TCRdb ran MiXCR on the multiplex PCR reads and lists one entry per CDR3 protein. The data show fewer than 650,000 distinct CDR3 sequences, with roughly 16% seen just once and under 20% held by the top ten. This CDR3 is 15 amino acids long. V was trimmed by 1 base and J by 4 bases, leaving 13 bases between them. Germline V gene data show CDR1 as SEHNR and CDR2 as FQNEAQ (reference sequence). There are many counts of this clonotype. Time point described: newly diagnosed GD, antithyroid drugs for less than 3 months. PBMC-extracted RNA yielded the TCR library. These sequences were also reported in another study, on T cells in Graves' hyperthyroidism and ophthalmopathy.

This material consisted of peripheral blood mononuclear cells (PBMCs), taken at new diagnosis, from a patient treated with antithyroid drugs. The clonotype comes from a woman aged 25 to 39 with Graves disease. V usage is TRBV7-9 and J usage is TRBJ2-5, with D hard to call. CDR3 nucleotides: TGTGCCAGCAGCTTAGATGGCCAGTCAAGAGAGACCCAGTACTTC. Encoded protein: CASSLDGQSRETQYF.